Shown below are 24 T cell receptor beta chains from a single sample sequenced in a study of technical replicates of blood from a handful of donors. Sequencing used immunoSEQ multiplex PCR; TCRdb keeps in-frame clones, though not all of them. There are about 15,000 clones in the sample; roughly 80% occur only once, and 11% lies in the top ten. Sequencing was carried out using PBMCs. The receptors originated from a human donor in good health.

The chain combines TRBV14 with TRBJ1-2; D is perhaps TRBD1 (6 bases). The germline V gene encodes CDR1 SGHDN and CDR2 FVKESK. The CDR3 is 16 residues long. Deletions cut 4 bases from V and 5 bases from J, with 20 bases between. CDR3 region: CASSPTGTASLYGYTF. CDR3 coding DNA: TGTGCCAGCAGCCCCACAGGGACCGCTAGTTTATATGGCTACACCTTC.

This clone was seen just once. The CDR3, as DNA: TGTGCCACCGGGGACACTGAAGCTTTCTTT. Its translation is CATGDTEAFF. This chain links TRBV7-9 with TRBJ1-1; no clear D. CDR1 and CDR2 (germline): SEHNR, FQNEAQ (reference sequence). The ends were cut back, 10 bases at V and 3 bases at J, with 6 bases in the middle. The CDR3 sequence is 10 residues long. The full variable domain, completed using reference TRBV7-9 and TRBJ1-1, is DTGVSQNPRHKITKRGQNVTFRCDPISEHNRLYWYRQTLGQGPEFLTYFQNEAQLEKSRLLSDRFSAERPKGSFSTLEIQRTEQGDSAMYLCATGDTEAFFGQGTRLTVV.

This clone showed up just a few times. The chain carries TRBV19 and TRBJ1-5; D is unresolved. Germline loops: CDR1 LNHDA, CDR2 SQIVND (reference sequence). The CDR3 spans 14 residues. V was pared by 4 bases and J by 4 bases, with 11 bases between. As DNA, the CDR3 is TGTGCCAGTAGTAACCGACGGGGTAATCAGCCCCAGCATTTT. Protein sequence: CASSNRRGNQPQHF.

The CDR3 DNA follows: TGCGCCAGCAGCCAAGACGCCGGGACAGGGGGCAGATCTCAGCCCCAGCATTTT. Its protein is CASSQDAGTGGRSQPQHF. The chain joins TRBV4-1 to TRBJ1-5, with 12 bases fitting TRBD1. Germline values: CDR1 MGHRA, CDR2 YSYEKL. The V gene end was trimmed by 0 bases and the J gene end by 6 bases; junction bases not matched to a gene: 9. The CDR3 runs to 18 residues.

This clone was seen just once. This sequence joins TRBV2 and TRBJ2-1; 9 nucleotides agree with TRBD1. The germline V gene encodes CDR1 SNHLY and CDR2 FYNNEI. The CDR3 extends over 14 amino acids. The CDR3 region has the DNA TGTGCAAGAGCGGACAGGGGCGTAGGCGATGAGCAGTTCTTC. Its translation: CARADRGVGDEQFF.

The V call is TRBV18, the J call TRBJ2-1, with 9 bases that match TRBD2. The CDR3 consists of 16 residues. Germline V gene lookup returns CDR1 KGHSH and CDR2 LQKENI. V shed 5 bases and J 10 bases; nucleotides not matched to a gene: 15. CDR3 bases: TGTGCCAGCTCAACTGCTAGCGGGAATCAAGGCTTCGAGCAGTTCTTC. Its protein product is CASSTASGNQGFEQFF.

This chain uses TRBV7-9 with TRBJ1-2, with D uncertain. Trimming took 5 bases from V and 3 from J, leaving 10 bases between them. CDR3 length: 13 amino acids. The germline gives CDR1 SEHNR, CDR2 FQNEAQ (reference sequence). DNA of the CDR3: TGTGCCAGCAGCCCTCCCGCAGACTATGGCTACACCTTC. Protein product: CASSPPADYGYTF.

The chain uses TRBV10-1 and TRBJ1-5; 7 positions match TRBD1. J gave up 9 bases and V 7 bases, and 12 bases lay outside the gene matches. Per germline, CDR1 WNHNN and CDR2 SYGVQD (reference sequence). This CDR3 is 14 amino acids long. As DNA, the CDR3 is TGCGCCAGCATGACTGACAGGGTAATAAGGCCCCAGCATTTT. Its protein product is CASMTDRVIRPQHF.

This chain links TRBV6-5 with TRBJ1-3; D remains ambiguous. The V and J ends lost 0 bases and 2 bases respectively, with 8 bases between them. Per the germline V gene, CDR1 is MNHEY and CDR2 is SVGAGI. The CDR3 sequence is 15 residues long. DNA of the CDR3: TGTGCCAGCAGTTACTCGGGCAGTCCTGGAAACACCATATATTTT. This encodes CASSYSGSPGNTIYF.

The CDR3 bases are TGTGCCAGTAGTATCTATCAGGGAAGCTCCTACGAGCAGTACTTC. Translated: CASSIYQGSSYEQYF. V usage is TRBV19 and J usage is TRBJ2-7, with D possibly being TRBD1 (5 bases). The V gene's germline CDR1 is LNHDA and CDR2 SQIVND (reference sequence). This CDR3 is built from 15 residues. The V end lost 3 bases, the J end lost 0 bases, and 12 bases lay between the germline ends.

This chain links TRBV6-1 with TRBJ1-5; D might be TRBD1 (6 bases). V was pared by 4 bases and J by 5 bases, with 9 bases between. Per germline, CDR1 MNHNS and CDR2 SASEGT. This CDR3 has 13 amino acids. CDR3 in amino acids: CASSAQGDQPQHF. For the CDR3, the DNA is TGTGCCAGCAGTGCACAGGGCGATCAGCCCCAGCATTTT.

This clone was seen only once. CDR3 loop: CAMGSLTGVEAFF. The CDR3 DNA reads TGTGCCATGGGGAGCTTAACTGGAGTTGAAGCTTTCTTT. V usage is TRBV19 and J usage is TRBJ1-1; D is unclear. In germline, CDR1 is LNHDA, CDR2 SQIVND (reference sequence). V was clipped by 10 bases and J by 7 bases, with 19 bases between them. The CDR3 has 13 residues.

The chain carries TRBV7-8 and TRBJ2-1, with 14 nucleotides matching TRBD2. The CDR3 is made up of 16 amino acids. CDR1 is SGHVS and CDR2 is FQNEAQ in the germline V gene. V shed 5 bases, J shed 3 bases, and the junction held 3 bases outside the gene matches. Here the CDR3 DNA reads TGTGCCAGCAGCACCGGGACTAGCGGGAGCTACAATGAGCAGTTCTTC. It encodes CASSTGTSGSYNEQFF.

This chain connects TRBV9 to TRBJ2-2; D is unresolved. Germline V gene data show CDR1 as SGDLS and CDR2 as YYNGEE. This CDR3 has 13 amino acids. Trimming removed 0 bases from V and 6 bases from J, with 6 bases in between. The CDR3 DNA is TGTGCCAGCAGCGTAGCGTCGGCCGGGGAGCTGTTTTTT. Translated: CASSVASAGELFF.

The V gene is TRBV7-9, the J gene TRBJ2-1, with 9 bases that match TRBD1. Germline V gene sequence: CDR1 SEHNR, CDR2 FQNEAQ (reference sequence). Unmatched junction bases numbered 8, after V lost 5 bases and J lost 6 bases. The CDR3 covers 15 residues. For the CDR3, the DNA is TGTGCCAGCAGCACACAGGGGGCGCGTACCAATGAGCAGTTCTTC. Its translation is CASSTQGARTNEQFF.

This clone was seen just once. V usage is TRBV5-1 and J usage is TRBJ2-7; TRBD1 matches 8 bases. Trimming cost V 0 bases and J 4 bases; bases outside gene matches: 6. The germline V gene has CDR1 SGHRS and CDR2 YFSETQ. The CDR3 extends over 15 amino acids. The CDR3 bases are TGCGCCAGCAGCTTGGATCAGGGGGCTTGGTACGAGCAGTACTTC. Amino acid sequence: CASSLDQGAWYEQYF.

This clone was counted once. The CDR3 protein is CASSPSRRGYTF. The CDR3 region has the DNA TGTGCCAGCAGTCCCTCCCGGCGGGGCTACACCTTC. The rearrangement joins TRBV19 to TRBJ1-2, with unresolved D. Germline V gene lookup returns CDR1 LNHDA and CDR2 SQIVND (reference sequence). V was pared by 9 bases and J by 8 bases, with 16 bases between. This CDR3 has 12 residues.

The chain recombines TRBV7-2 with TRBJ1-1; 9 nucleotides line up with TRBD1. Germline-derived CDR1 and CDR2 are SGHTA and FQGNSA. Trimming removed 3 bases from V and 4 bases from J; junction bases left unmatched: 9. The CDR3 runs to 16 residues. The CDR3, as DNA: TGTGCCAGCAGCTTCGGGACAGGGTGGGACGTCACTGAAGCTTTCTTT. It codes for CASSFGTGWDVTEAFF.

This chain uses TRBV6-5 with TRBJ2-1, with 16 positions matching TRBD2. Trimming removed 4 bases from V and 9 bases from J; junction bases left unmatched: 6. Per the germline V gene, CDR1 is MNHEY and CDR2 is SVGAGI. This CDR3 has 16 residues. CDR3 nucleotide sequence: TGTGCCAGCAGTTCCGGGACTAGCGGGAGGGCCAGTGAGCAGTTCTTC. Translated: CASSSGTSGRASEQFF.

The DNA for the CDR3 is TGTGCCAGCAGCGAGGGACTAGCGGACTACGAGCAGTACTTC. Translating it yields CASSEGLADYEQYF. The rearrangement links TRBV7-9 to TRBJ2-7; 11 bases align to TRBD2. Germline V gives CDR1 SEHNR, CDR2 FQNEAQ (reference sequence). This CDR3 has 14 residues. V gave up 5 bases and J gave up 3 bases; unmatched junction bases: 3.

The chain is built from TRBV28 and TRBJ2-7, with D possibly TRBD1 on 6 matching bases. Trimming stripped 9 bases from V and 0 bases from J, with 9 bases between. Germline assignment: CDR1 MDHEN and CDR2 SYDVKM. The CDR3 is made up of 12 amino acids. The DNA of the CDR3 is TGTGCCAGTCGGGACATCTCCTACGAGCAGTACTTC. Amino acids: CASRDISYEQYF. The full variable domain, rest sourced from reference TRBV28 and TRBJ2-7, is DVKVTQSSRYLVKRTGEKVFLECVQDMDHENMFWYRQDPGLGLRLIYFSYDVKMKEKGDIPEGYSVSREKKERFSLILESASTNQTSMYLCASRDISYEQYFGPGTRLTVT.

J is TRBJ1-1 and V is TRBV5-5, with D maybe TRBD1 (5 bases). Germline V lookup: CDR1 SGHKS, CDR2 YYEKEE (reference sequence). Trimming took off 4 bases at V and 2 bases at J, with 15 bases between the two ends. This CDR3 has 15 amino acids. CDR3 bases: TGTGCCAGCAGCCCAGTGGGGCAACCTAACACTGAAGCTTTCTTT. Its translation is CASSPVGQPNTEAFF.

The table lists this clone with a few counts. The rearrangement uses TRBV30 and TRBJ1-1; D gene unclear. Germline-derived CDR1 and CDR2 are GTSNPN and SVGIG (reference sequence). There are 14 residues in the CDR3. Between the trimmed V and J ends, which lost 2 bases and 2 bases, there was a span of 12 bases. This CDR3 reads CAWSRYQVNTEAFF. CDR3 nucleotides: TGTGCCTGGAGTAGGTATCAGGTTAACACTGAAGCTTTCTTT.

The V gene is TRBV19, the J gene TRBJ2-7; 12 bases are shared with TRBD2. The V segment lost 0 bases and the J segment 5 bases; nucleotides outside the gene matches: 5. The CDR3 runs to 16 residues. Germline CDR1 and CDR2: LNHDA and SQIVND (reference sequence). The chain's CDR3 is CASSIDLAGGTDEQYF. The CDR3 nucleotides read TGTGCCAGTAGTATAGACCTAGCGGGAGGGACCGACGAGCAGTACTTC.